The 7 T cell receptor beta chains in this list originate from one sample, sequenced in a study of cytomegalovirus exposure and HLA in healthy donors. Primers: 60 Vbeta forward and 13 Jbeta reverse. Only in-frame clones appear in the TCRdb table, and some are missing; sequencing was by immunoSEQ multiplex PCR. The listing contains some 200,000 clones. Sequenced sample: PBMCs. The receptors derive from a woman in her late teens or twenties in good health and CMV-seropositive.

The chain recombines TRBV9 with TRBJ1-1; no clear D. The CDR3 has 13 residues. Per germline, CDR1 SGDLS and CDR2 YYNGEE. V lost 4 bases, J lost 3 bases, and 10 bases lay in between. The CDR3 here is CASSLRHDTEAFF. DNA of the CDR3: TGTGCCAGCAGCTTAAGACATGACACTGAAGCTTTCTTT.

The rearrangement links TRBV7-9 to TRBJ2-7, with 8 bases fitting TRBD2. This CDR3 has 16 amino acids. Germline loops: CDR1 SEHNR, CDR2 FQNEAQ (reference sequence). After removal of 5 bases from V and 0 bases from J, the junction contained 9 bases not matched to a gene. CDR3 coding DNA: TGTGCCAGCAGCCTCGCGATCACTAGCGGCTCCTACGAGCAGTACTTC. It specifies CASSLAITSGSYEQYF. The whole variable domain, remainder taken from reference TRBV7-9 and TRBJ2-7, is DTGVSQNPRHKITKRGQNVTFRCDPISEHNRLYWYRQTLGQGPEFLTYFQNEAQLEKSRLLSDRFSAERPKGSFSTLEIQRTEQGDSAMYLCASSLAITSGSYEQYFGPGTRLTVT.

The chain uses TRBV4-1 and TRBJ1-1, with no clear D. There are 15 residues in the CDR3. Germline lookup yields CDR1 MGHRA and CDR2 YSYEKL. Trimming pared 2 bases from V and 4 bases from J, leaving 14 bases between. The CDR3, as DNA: TGCGCCAGCAGCCAAAGCCCGAGGGCGGGCACTGAAGCTTTCTTT. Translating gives CASSQSPRAGTEAFF.

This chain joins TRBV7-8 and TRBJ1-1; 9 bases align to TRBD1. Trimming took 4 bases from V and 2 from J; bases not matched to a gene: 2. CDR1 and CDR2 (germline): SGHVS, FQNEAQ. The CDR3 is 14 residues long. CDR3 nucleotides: TGTGCCAGCAGCTGGGACAGGGTCAACACTGAAGCTTTCTTT. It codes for CASSWDRVNTEAFF. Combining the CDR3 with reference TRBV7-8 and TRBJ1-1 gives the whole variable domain GAGVSQSPRYKVAKRGQDVALRCDPISGHVSLFWYQQALGQGPEFLTYFQNEAQLDKSGLPSDRFFAERPEGSVSTLKIQRTQQEDSAVYLCASSWDRVNTEAFFGQGTRLTVV.

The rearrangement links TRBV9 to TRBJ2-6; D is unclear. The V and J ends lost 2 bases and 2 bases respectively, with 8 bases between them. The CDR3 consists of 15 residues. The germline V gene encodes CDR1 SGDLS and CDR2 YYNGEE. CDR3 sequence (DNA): TGTGCCAGCAGCGTCCCAGGAACTGGGGCCAACGTCCTGACTTTC. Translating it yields CASSVPGTGANVLTF.

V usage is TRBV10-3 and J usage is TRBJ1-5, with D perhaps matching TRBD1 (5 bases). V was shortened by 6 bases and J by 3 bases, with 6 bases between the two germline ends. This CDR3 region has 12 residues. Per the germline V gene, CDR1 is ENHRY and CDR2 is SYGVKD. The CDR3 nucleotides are TGTGCCATCAGAGGGGACAATCAGCCCCAGCATTTT. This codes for CAIRGDNQPQHF.

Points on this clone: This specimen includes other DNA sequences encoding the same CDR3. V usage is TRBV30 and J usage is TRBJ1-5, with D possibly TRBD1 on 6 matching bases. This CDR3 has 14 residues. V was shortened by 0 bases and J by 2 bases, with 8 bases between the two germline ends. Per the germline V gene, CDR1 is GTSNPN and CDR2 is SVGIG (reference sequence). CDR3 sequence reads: CAWSVQGGNQPQHF. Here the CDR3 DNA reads TGTGCCTGGAGTGTACAGGGAGGCAATCAGCCCCAGCATTTT.